The 32 T cell receptor beta chains presented below share a single source sample, sequenced in a study of cytomegalovirus exposure and HLA in healthy donors. Primers included in the PCR were 60 Vbeta and 13 Jbeta primers. Profiling relied on immunoSEQ multiplex PCR, and the TCRdb table lists in-frame clones only, not all of them. The sample yields roughly 160,000 clones, 70% to 80% seen once. Sequencing was performed on PBMCs. Receptor source: a man younger than 35 in good health and CMV-seropositive.

The V call is TRBV7-3, the J call TRBJ2-1; weak D call: TRBD2 (6 bases). Germline V gene data show CDR1 as SGHTA and CDR2 as FQGTGA. V dropped 3 bases and J dropped 1 base, with 16 bases sitting between them. CDR3 length equals 17 residues. CDR3 sequence (DNA): TGTGCCAGCAGCTTCGCTGGGGGGAAGGGTTCCTACAATGAGCAGTTCTTC. It specifies CASSFAGGKGSYNEQFF.

The chain links TRBV7-2 to TRBJ2-7; TRBD1 matches 8 bases. Trimming cost V 1 base and J 2 bases; bases outside gene matches: 10. Germline values: CDR1 SGHTA, CDR2 FQGNSA. CDR3 size: 17 residues. CDR3 coding DNA: TGTGCCAGCAGCTTAGACCGTCCCGGGACAGGTCCCTACGAGCAGTACTTC. Protein: CASSLDRPGTGPYEQYF.

The V gene is TRBV4-1, the J gene TRBJ1-1; TRBD1 is a possible D gene (5 bases). V was trimmed by 0 bases and J by 11 bases, leaving 13 bases between them. Germline CDR1 MGHRA, CDR2 YSYEKL. The CDR3 has 13 residues. The CDR3 spells CASSQDRMGQAFF. CDR3 in DNA: TGCGCCAGCAGCCAAGATCGGATGGGGCAGGCTTTCTTT.

V and J are TRBV19 and TRBJ2-2; the D gene is possibly TRBD1 (7 bases). Germline V lookup: CDR1 LNHDA, CDR2 SQIVND (reference sequence). This CDR3 has 16 residues. V dropped 4 bases and J dropped 5 bases, with 17 bases sitting between them. In DNA, the CDR3 is TGTGCCAGTAGTACGGGGGCAGGGGGTCGGACCGGGGAGCTGTTTTTT. This gives the protein CASSTGAGGRTGELFF.

This clone was detected only once. This sequence joins TRBV7-2 and TRBJ2-1; D perhaps matches TRBD2 (6 bases). CDR3 length: 14 residues. Trimming took off 8 bases at V and 5 bases at J, with 16 bases between the two ends. Germline V gene data show CDR1 as SGHTA and CDR2 as FQGNSA. The CDR3 sequence: CASSGLDLNNEQFF. DNA for the CDR3: TGTGCCAGCTCGGGACTGGATTTAAACAATGAGCAGTTCTTC.

The genes are TRBV6-6 and TRBJ1-4; possible D gene TRBD1, 6 bases. Germline V CDR1 and CDR2: MNHNY, SVGAGI (reference sequence). Between the trimmed V and J ends, which lost 6 bases and 0 bases, there was a span of 14 bases. This CDR3 contains 16 residues. The DNA for the CDR3 is TGTGCCAGCAGATCACAGGGCCTAGCAACTAATGAAAAACTGTTTTTT. This translates into CASRSQGLATNEKLFF.

This chain connects TRBV5-1 to TRBJ2-2; the D is unclear. Per germline, CDR1 SGHRS and CDR2 YFSETQ. V was clipped by 2 bases and J by 1 base, with 6 bases between them. The CDR3 is made up of 14 amino acids. The CDR3 spells CASSFTVNTGELFF. Written as DNA, the CDR3 is TGCGCCAGCAGCTTTACGGTGAACACCGGGGAGCTGTTTTTT. Using reference TRBV5-1 and TRBJ2-2 for the parts outside the CDR3, the full variable domain is KAGVTQTPRYLIKTRGQQVTLSCSPISGHRSVSWYQQTPGQGLQFLFEYFSETQRNKGNFPGRFSGRQFSNSRSEMNVSTLELGDSALYLCASSFTVNTGELFFGEGSRLTVL.

V gene TRBV6-5 combines with J gene TRBJ2-3; D uncertain. The CDR3 has 11 amino acids. The germline CDR1 and CDR2 sequences are MNHEY and SVGAGI. Deletions cut 2 bases from V and 8 bases from J, with 5 bases between. Here the CDR3 DNA reads TGTGCCAGCAGTTACGAACTTACGCAGTATTTT. It codes for CASSYELTQYF.

The sample holds one count of this clone. The chain joins TRBV2 to TRBJ2-3; D not certain. Germline assignment: CDR1 SNHLY and CDR2 FYNNEI. The CDR3 contains 15 residues. The V end lost 10 bases, the J end lost 3 bases, and 20 bases lay between the germline ends. The CDR3 DNA reads TGTGCCACCCCACCCCTTAATCGAGCAACAGATACGCAGTATTTT. This translates into CATPPLNRATDTQYF.

Regarding this clone: Relative to the germline gene, one junction end is altered; a read error may explain this. The sample contains more than one DNA sequence encoding this CDR3. The rearrangement joins TRBV5-1 to TRBJ1-4; TRBD1 aligns across 7 bases. Germline V lookup: CDR1 SGHRS, CDR2 YFSETQ. The CDR3 is made up of 16 amino acids. The CDR3 sequence is CASRSPETGLNEKLFF. CDR3 DNA: TGCGCTAGCAGATCTCCAGAGACAGGGCTTAATGAAAAACTGTTTTTT.

The sample holds one count of this clone. V gene TRBV4-2 combines with J gene TRBJ1-5, with a possible D match to TRBD1 (6 bases). The CDR3 has 16 amino acids. Germline V gives CDR1 LGHNA, CDR2 YNFKEQ. Trimming cost V 0 bases and J 3 bases, with 12 bases left between them. Here the CDR3 DNA reads TGTGCCAGCAGCCAAGAATTAGGACAGCCCAATCAGCCCCAGCATTTT. Translated, it gives CASSQELGQPNQPQHF.

V and J are TRBV12-2 and TRBJ1-5. TRBV12-2 is given as a pseudogene. The CDR3 length is 16 residues. The CDR3 DNA reads TGTGCAAGTCGCTTAAAATGCGATGGTGCGCGTAAGCCCCAGCATTTT. Translating it yields CASRLKCDGARKPQHF.

The chain has TRBV7-2 and TRBJ1-6; 7 bases agree with TRBD1. The CDR3 is 14 amino acids. V gave up 1 base and J gave up 15 bases; unmatched junction bases: 9. The germline CDR1 and CDR2 sequences are SGHTA and FQGNSA. The CDR3 loop is CASSLVDRAPVLHF. The DNA of the CDR3 is TGTGCCAGCAGCTTAGTCGACAGGGCCCCTGTCCTCCACTTT.

The CDR3 DNA reads as TGCGCCAGCAGCTTGACAGAGAATAGCAATCAGCCCCAGCATTTT. Encoded protein: CASSLTENSNQPQHF. The V gene is TRBV4-3, the J gene TRBJ1-5; a possible D gene is TRBD1 (5 bases). Per the germline V gene, CDR1 is LGHNA and CDR2 is YSLEER. CDR3 size: 15 residues. V gave up 5 bases and J gave up 0 bases, with 11 bases separating them.

The chain links TRBV9 to TRBJ1-2; D is ambiguous. CDR1 is SGDLS and CDR2 is YYNGEE in the germline V gene. The V end lost 3 bases, the J end lost 5 bases, and 17 bases lay between the germline ends. There are 15 residues in the CDR3. Written as DNA, the CDR3 is TGTGCCAGCAGCGACCTTGGACGCGGCGGGTATGGCTACACCTTC. Translated, it gives CASSDLGRGGYGYTF.

The gene calls are TRBV4-1 and TRBJ1-2; 7 positions match TRBD1. J gave up 1 base and V 4 bases, and 3 bases lay outside the gene matches. CDR3 size: 14 residues. Germline lookup yields CDR1 MGHRA and CDR2 YSYEKL. CDR3 amino acids: CASSPGTVNYGYTF. CDR3 sequence (DNA): TGCGCCAGCAGCCCCGGGACAGTTAACTATGGCTACACCTTC.

This clone has a single count. The chain joins TRBV7-2 to TRBJ1-5, with 7 positions matching TRBD1. This CDR3 has 13 residues. CDR1 and CDR2 from the germline V gene are SGHTA and FQGNSA. V trimming: 5 bases; J trimming: 2 bases; junction bases outside the gene matches: 0. In DNA form, the CDR3 reads TGTGCCAGCAGCGACAGGGGCAATCAGCCCCAGCATTTT. It is translated as CASSDRGNQPQHF.

CDR3: CASSLPGFAGELFF. The CDR3 DNA sequence: TGTGCCAGCAGCTTACCGGGGTTCGCCGGGGAGCTGTTTTTT. The chain has TRBV7-8 and TRBJ2-2; perhaps TRBD2 as D (5 bases). The germline V gene encodes CDR1 SGHVS and CDR2 FQNEAQ. The V end was cut by 2 bases, the J end by 6 bases, with 10 bases between. This CDR3 has 14 amino acids.

The chain uses TRBV5-4 and TRBJ1-4; D gene uncertain. V was cut by 0 bases and J by 0 bases, with 9 bases left in between. This CDR3 has 16 residues. CDR1 SGHNT and CDR2 YYREEE come from the germline V gene (reference sequence). The CDR3 DNA is TGTGCCAGCAGCTTGGCGCCAGATGCAACTAATGAAAAACTGTTTTTT. Translating gives CASSLAPDATNEKLFF.

The chain has TRBV9 and TRBJ2-4; TRBD2 agrees at 8 bases. The length of the CDR3 is 14 residues. V shed 4 bases and J 7 bases; nucleotides not matched to a gene: 7. CDR1 and CDR2 from the germline V gene are SGDLS and YYNGEE. CDR3 protein: CASSFPGLDNIQYF. DNA of the CDR3: TGTGCCAGCAGCTTCCCGGGACTAGACAACATTCAGTACTTC.

The V gene is TRBV4-1, the J gene TRBJ2-7; D is possibly TRBD2 (5 bases). Germline V CDR1 and CDR2: MGHRA, YSYEKL. The ends were cut back, 1 base at V and 2 bases at J, with 12 bases in the middle. There are 15 residues in the CDR3. CDR3 sequence (DNA): TGCGCCAGCAGCCAAGGACTCCAGCGGCCCTACGAGCAGTACTTC. As protein: CASSQGLQRPYEQYF.

The V and J genes are TRBV14 and TRBJ2-2; TRBD1 aligns across 10 bases. The CDR3 spans 15 residues. Trimming cost V 1 base and J 7 bases; bases outside gene matches: 3. CDR1 SGHDN and CDR2 FVKESK come from the germline V gene. CDR3 nucleotide sequence: TGTGCCAGCAGCCAAGCGGGACAGGGGTTCGGGGAGCTGTTTTTT. This gives the protein CASSQAGQGFGELFF.

The count of this clone is one. This rearrangement joins TRBV7-9 to TRBJ1-4; 8 positions agree with TRBD1. CDR3 length equals 17 residues. V trimming: 3 bases; J trimming: 6 bases; junction bases outside the gene matches: 12. Germline CDR1 and CDR2: SEHNR and FQNEAQ (reference sequence). Here the CDR3 reads CASSLGPRGTGYEKLFF. Written as DNA, the CDR3 is TGTGCCAGCAGCTTGGGCCCCCGGGGGACAGGATATGAAAAACTGTTTTTT.

This sequence joins TRBV18 and TRBJ1-5, with no clear D. The CDR3 covers 15 residues. V was trimmed by 2 bases and J by 2 bases, leaving 10 bases between them. The V gene's germline CDR1 is KGHSH and CDR2 LQKENI. CDR3 DNA: TGTGCCAGCTCACCATCGGGGAGGGGCAATCAGCCCCAGCATTTT. This gives the protein CASSPSGRGNQPQHF.

This clone appeared once. This chain links TRBV5-1 with TRBJ1-3, with 11 bases matching TRBD1. Trimming cost V 4 bases and J 6 bases; bases outside gene matches: 6. Germline V CDR1 and CDR2: SGHRS, YFSETQ. The CDR3 totals 15 residues. The chain's CDR3 is CASSTTGQGENTIYF. The CDR3, as DNA: TGCGCCAGCAGCACCACGGGACAGGGGGAAAACACCATATATTTT.

The chain uses TRBV6-1 and TRBJ2-4; D may be TRBD2 (6 bases). The CDR3 runs to 15 residues. With 5 bases removed from V and 0 bases from J, the gap between germline ends came to 11 bases. Per the germline V gene, CDR1 is MNHNS and CDR2 is SASEGT. CDR3 sequence: CASSPGELAKNIQYF. The CDR3 nucleotides read TGTGCCAGCAGTCCGGGAGAACTAGCCAAAAACATTCAGTACTTC.

V gene TRBV14 combines with J gene TRBJ2-1, with TRBD2 as a possible D gene (6 bases). CDR3 length equals 14 residues. Deletions cut 6 bases from V and 8 bases from J, with 17 bases between. Germline CDR1 reads SGHDN; CDR2 reads FVKESK. In DNA form, the CDR3 reads TGTGCCAGCAGAGGGAAGACTAGTCGGGATGAGCAGTTCTTC. Translated: CASRGKTSRDEQFF.

The chain carries TRBV29-1 and TRBJ2-1; maybe TRBD2 (7 bases). V lost 6 bases to trimming and J lost 12 bases, with 18 bases between them. The germline V gene has CDR1 SQVTM and CDR2 ANQGSEA. The CDR3 spans 12 residues. The CDR3 region has the DNA TGCAGCGTCCTCGAAGGGGGGGACGTGCAGTTCTTC. Protein product: CSVLEGGDVQFF.

This clone was seen more than once but under ten times. V is TRBV4-1 and J is TRBJ1-4; a possible D gene is TRBD1 (5 bases). The CDR3 loop spans 17 amino acids. V was clipped by 0 bases and J by 8 bases, with 19 bases between them. Germline lookup yields CDR1 MGHRA and CDR2 YSYEKL. In DNA, the CDR3 is TGCGCCAGCAGCCAAGAGTCCAGCAGACAGATTCGGGAAAAACTGTTTTTT. Amino acids: CASSQESSRQIREKLFF.

J is TRBJ2-1 and V is TRBV10-3, with TRBD2 matching 7 bases. The CDR3 contains 15 residues. Trimming at V came to 2 bases and at J to 7 bases, leaving 8 bases not matched to a gene. Germline lookup yields CDR1 ENHRY and CDR2 SYGVKD. CDR3 coding DNA: TGTGCCATCAGTGAGCAGCGGGAAAAATTGAATGAGCAGTTCTTC. It specifies CAISEQREKLNEQFF.

V is TRBV5-4 and J is TRBJ2-2; TRBD1 matches at 10 bases. The CDR3 is 15 amino acids. Unmatched junction bases numbered 6, after V lost 4 bases and J lost 6 bases. Germline CDR1 SGHNT, CDR2 YYREEE (reference sequence). The CDR3, as DNA: TGTGCCAGCAGCGACAGGGGGCGCGATCCCGGGGAGCTGTTTTTT. Protein sequence: CASSDRGRDPGELFF.

The chain employs TRBV5-1 and TRBJ1-4; maybe TRBD1 (6 bases). Germline CDR1 SGHRS, CDR2 YFSETQ. V lost 5 bases, J lost 6 bases, and 17 bases lay in between. The CDR3 is 15 amino acids. The CDR3 loop reads CASRINRDYYEKLFF. CDR3 DNA sequence: TGCGCCAGCAGGATAAACAGGGATTACTATGAAAAACTGTTTTTT.